These T cell receptor beta chains were read from a single sample in a study of T cells after posttransplantation cyclophosphamide. Method: immunoSEQ multiplex PCR; TCRdb's copy keeps in-frame clones and lacks some. The data show 42,000 or so clones, 90% seen once. The sample was PBMCs, taken roughly 59 days after allogeneic stem cell transplant with posttransplant cyclophosphamide. The receptor source for this set is a male patient between 55 and 70 years old who received an allogeneic stem cell transplant from a related donor and was CMV-positive. Some T cells could come from the graft donor. Both conserved end residues are part of each CDR3. The order of the fields is V gene, CDR3 protein.

>TRBV7-6
CASSLAGTSGGPISNEQFF
>TRBV30
CACRLRQFYEQYF
>TRBV6-5
CASSYGTSSNTIYF
>TRBV5-1
CASSLGPSTGLGEKLFF
>TRBV29-1
CSAVTGTGLANQPQHF
>TRBV4-1
CASSVQGGGTEAFF
>TRBV2
CASSEGGHQPQHF
>TRBV6-5
CASSYSTGGNSPLHF
>TRBV6-5
CASSFPGGRETQYF
>TRBV10-3
CAISESRGEQETQYF
>TRBV25-1
CASSEWAEAFF
>TRBV10-1
CASSGGSYNEQFF
>TRBV19
CASSPPTVRDTQYF
>TRBV19
CACLEDHYSNQPQHF
>TRBV15
CATSQDLNTEAFF